The 19 T cell receptor beta chains given below trace back to one sample, sequenced in a study of radiotherapy plus CTLA-4 blockade in lung cancer. The method was immunoSEQ multiplex PCR; TCRdb's version includes in-frame clones alone and lacks a portion of them. The repertoire holds more than 25,000 clones, with 79% as singletons. The starting material was peripheral blood, obtained from a patient treated with radiotherapy plus ipilimumab. The receptors come from a human donor with non-small cell lung cancer that progressed on radiotherapy plus ipilimumab.

In its sample, this clone ranks as medium-sized (0.01 to 0.1%). The J gene is TRBJ2-2, the V gene TRBV27; 7 bases map to TRBD2. CDR1 and CDR2 from the germline V gene are MNHEY and SMNVEV (reference sequence). J was trimmed by 1 base and V by 0 bases; bases with no gene match: 5. The CDR3 loop spans 17 amino acids. The CDR3 region has the DNA TGTGCCAGCAGTTTATCGAGGGAGCGGGGGAACACCGGGGAGCTGTTTTTT. It codes for CASSLSRERGNTGELFF.

The chain links TRBV7-2 to TRBJ1-2, with TRBD1 identical over 7 bases. With 0 bases clipped from V and 8 bases from J, the junction kept 6 bases outside the gene matches. The CDR3 spans 14 residues. Germline CDR1 SGHTA, CDR2 FQGNSA. In nucleotides, the CDR3 is TGTGCCAGCAGCTTAGCGAGACAGGGAGGGGGCTACACCTTC. It specifies CASSLARQGGGYTF.

Only a few counts were recorded for this clone. The chain combines TRBV28 with TRBJ1-4; 8 bases fit TRBD1. The CDR3 has 13 amino acids. V lost 7 bases to trimming and J lost 7 bases; unmatched junction nucleotides: 5. Looked up from germline, CDR1 is MDHEN and CDR2 is SYDVKM. CDR3 DNA: TGTGCCAGCAAGGACAGGGTTTTTGAAAAACTGTTTTTT. Protein: CASKDRVFEKLFF.

The rearrangement links TRBV5-5 to TRBJ1-1; the D is unclear. Trimming stripped 0 bases from V and 1 base from J, with 7 bases between. The V gene's germline CDR1 is SGHKS and CDR2 YYEKEE (reference sequence). The CDR3 is 14 amino acids. The CDR3 sequence is CASSLGQRNTEAFF. DNA of the CDR3: TGTGCCAGCAGCTTGGGTCAAAGGAACACTGAAGCTTTCTTT. Supplemented by reference TRBV5-5 and TRBJ1-1, the full variable domain reads DAGVTQSPTHLIKTRGQQVTLRCSPISGHKSVSWYQQVLGQGPQFIFQYYEKEERGRGNFPDRFSARQFPNYSSELNVNALLLGDSALYLCASSLGQRNTEAFFGQGTRLTVV.

The rearrangement uses TRBV5-1 and TRBJ2-7, with D perhaps matching TRBD1 (6 bases). The germline V and J ends were trimmed by 5 bases and 1 base, with 16 bases remaining between them. Germline V gives CDR1 SGHRS, CDR2 YFSETQ. This CDR3 comprises 15 residues. This CDR3 reads CASSQAPGESYEQYF. Written as DNA, the CDR3 is TGCGCCAGCAGTCAGGCGCCAGGGGAGTCCTACGAGCAGTACTTC.

The chain is built from TRBV30 and TRBJ2-3; a possible D gene is TRBD2 (7 bases). CDR1 GTSNPN and CDR2 SVGIG come from the germline V gene (reference sequence). This CDR3 is 14 amino acids long. V dropped 2 bases and J dropped 3 bases, with 12 bases sitting between them. Here the CDR3 reads CAWSQGGGTDTQYF. CDR3 bases: TGTGCCTGGAGTCAAGGGGGGGGAACAGATACGCAGTATTTT.

The V and J genes are TRBV2 and TRBJ1-2, with D perhaps TRBD1 (5 bases). The ends were cut back, 7 bases at V and 2 bases at J, with 14 bases in the middle. The CDR3 runs 14 residues. CDR1 is SNHLY, CDR2 FYNNEI, per germline. CDR3 loop: CASTQGTANYGYTF. CDR3 nucleotides: TGTGCCAGCACCCAAGGGACGGCGAACTATGGCTACACCTTC. Combining the CDR3 with reference TRBV2 and TRBJ1-2 gives the whole variable domain EPEVTQTPSHQVTQMGQEVILRCVPISNHLYFYWYRQILGQKVEFLVSFYNNEISEKSEIFDDQFSVERPDGSNFTLKIRSTKLEDSAMYFCASTQGTANYGYTFGSGTRLTVV.

Comments on this clone: Its ends do not fully match the called genes, so a read error is possible. The chain recombines TRBV9 with TRBJ1-1; unclear D gene. CDR1 and CDR2 from the germline V gene are SGDLS and YYNGEE. This CDR3 is 8 amino acids long. The CDR3: CPNTEAFF. In DNA, the CDR3 is TGCCCCAACACTGAAGCTTTCTTT.

This chain uses TRBV13 with TRBJ2-3; D might be TRBD1 (6 bases). Germline CDR1 is PRHDT and CDR2 is FYEKMQ (reference sequence). The CDR3 has 16 amino acids. The V gene lost 7 bases and the J gene lost 1 base, with 18 bases spanning the gap. The CDR3 protein is CASTPGMAGGTDTQYF. The CDR3 bases are TGTGCCAGCACCCCCGGGATGGCAGGGGGCACAGATACGCAGTATTTT.

The rearrangement links TRBV10-2 to TRBJ2-1; D unresolved. The CDR3 has 15 amino acids. CDR1 is WSHSY and CDR2 is SAAADI in the germline V gene. Trimming left V 1 base short and J 1 base short, with 8 bases between. CDR3 DNA sequence: TGCGCCAGCAGTGAGTACCGCTTGTCCTACAATGAGCAGTTCTTC. This encodes CASSEYRLSYNEQFF.

This chain uses TRBV27 with TRBJ2-5, with a possible D match to TRBD1 (5 bases). The CDR3 is 12 residues long. Trimming stripped 5 bases from V and 2 bases from J, with 6 bases between. Per germline, CDR1 MNHEY and CDR2 SMNVEV (reference sequence). CDR3 sequence reads: CASSDSQETQYF. The CDR3, as DNA: TGTGCCAGCAGTGACAGTCAAGAGACCCAGTACTTC.

V is TRBV5-1 and J is TRBJ2-1; 8 bases are shared with TRBD2. Germline V CDR1 and CDR2: SGHRS, YFSETQ. With 0 bases clipped from V and 3 bases from J, the junction kept 5 bases outside the gene matches. The CDR3 is 16 residues long. CDR3 in amino acids: CASSLVSSGGYNEQFF. The CDR3 nucleotides read TGCGCCAGCAGCTTGGTTTCCAGCGGGGGCTACAATGAGCAGTTCTTC.

The genes are TRBV7-2 and TRBJ2-5; D gene uncertain. The CDR3 is 13 amino acids. The ends were cut back, 1 base at V and 2 bases at J, with 5 bases in the middle. The V gene's germline CDR1 is SGHTA and CDR2 FQGNSA. CDR3 loop: CASSLVQQETQYF. The CDR3, as DNA: TGTGCCAGCAGCTTAGTACAGCAAGAGACCCAGTACTTC.

This clone has more than one count but fewer than ten. The CDR3 DNA reads TGCGCCAGCAGCCAAGCCTCGAGAGGGGGCGGGGAGCAGTTCTTC. This gives the protein CASSQASRGGGEQFF. This chain links TRBV4-3 with TRBJ2-1; 7 nucleotides align to TRBD1. CDR1 is LGHNA, CDR2 YSLEER, per germline. Trimming removed 1 base from V and 10 bases from J; junction bases left unmatched: 10. This CDR3 region has 15 residues.

The chain combines TRBV9 with TRBJ2-7; D gene ambiguous. This CDR3 has 14 residues. Trimming cost V 2 bases and J 4 bases, with 13 bases left between them. Germline V gives CDR1 SGDLS, CDR2 YYNGEE. In DNA, the CDR3 is TGTGCCAGCAGCGTTGGGCAGAGAGAATACGAGCAGTACTTC. Translation: CASSVGQREYEQYF.

This chain links TRBV10-3 with TRBJ1-3; D is ambiguous. V was pared by 0 bases and J by 2 bases, with 5 bases between. Germline CDR1 is ENHRY and CDR2 is SYGVKD. The CDR3 extends over 14 amino acids. CDR3 sequence reads: CAISESKTGNTIYF. The CDR3, as DNA: TGTGCCATCAGTGAGTCGAAGACTGGAAACACCATATATTTT.

This chain joins TRBV10-1 and TRBJ1-5; 8 nucleotides align to TRBD1. V lost 8 bases to trimming and J lost 7 bases; unmatched junction nucleotides: 10. CDR3 length: 14 amino acids. Germline CDR1 reads WNHNN; CDR2 reads SYGVQD (reference sequence). CDR3 nucleotide sequence: TGCGCCAGCCCGGACAGGGATAAAGGACAGCCCCAGCATTTT. As protein: CASPDRDKGQPQHF.

This clone was recorded once. V usage is TRBV10-3 and J usage is TRBJ2-7, with 12 bases that match TRBD1. The CDR3 has 16 residues. Trimming cost V 10 bases and J 5 bases; bases outside gene matches: 15. Germline V CDR1 and CDR2: ENHRY, SYGVKD. CDR3 nucleotides: TGTGCCAACTCTCCCGGGACAGGGGGCGGACAAGACGAGCAGTACTTC. Protein: CANSPGTGGGQDEQYF.

This chain joins TRBV11-2 and TRBJ2-2; D assignment may be TRBD1 or TRBD2 (5 bases each). Looked up from germline, CDR1 is SGHAT and CDR2 is FQNNGV. This CDR3 spans 13 amino acids. V gave up 3 bases and J gave up 8 bases, with 10 bases separating them. The CDR3: CASSFRGEGELFF. In DNA form, the CDR3 reads TGTGCCAGCAGCTTTAGAGGGGAGGGGGAGCTGTTTTTT.